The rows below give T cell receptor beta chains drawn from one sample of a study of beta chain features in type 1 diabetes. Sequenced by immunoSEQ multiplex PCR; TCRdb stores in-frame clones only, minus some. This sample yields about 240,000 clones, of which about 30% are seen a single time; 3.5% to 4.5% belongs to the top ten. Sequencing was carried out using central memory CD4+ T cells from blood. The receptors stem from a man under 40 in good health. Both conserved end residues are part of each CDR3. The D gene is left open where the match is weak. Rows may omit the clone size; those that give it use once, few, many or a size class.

CDR3nt: TGTGCCAGCAGCACAGGAGGCAGGGTCGGAAACTATGGCTACACCTTC
CDR3aa: CASSTGGRVGNYGYTF
j_gene: TRBJ1-2
d_gene: .
v_gene: TRBV13
abundance: .

CDR3nt: TGTGCCAGCAGCTTGGGACTAGCGGGAGGCTCCTACGAGCAGTACTTC
CDR3aa: CASSLGLAGGSYEQYF
j_gene: TRBJ2-7
d_gene: TRBD2
v_gene: TRBV5-4
abundance: .

CDR3nt: TGTGCCAGCAGCCTGGGACATAACAATGAGCAGTTCTTC
CDR3aa: CASSLGHNNEQFF
j_gene: TRBJ2-1
d_gene: .
v_gene: TRBV7-2
abundance: few

CDR3nt: TGTGCCAGCAGCCAGGGACAGGTCAATCAGCCCCAGCATTTT
CDR3aa: CASSQGQVNQPQHF
j_gene: TRBJ1-5
d_gene: TRBD1
v_gene: TRBV7-9
abundance: .

CDR3nt: TGTGCCACCAGCAGATCCGTGAGGGACGAGCAGTACTTC
CDR3aa: CATSRSVRDEQYF
j_gene: TRBJ2-7
d_gene: .
v_gene: TRBV15
abundance: .

CDR3nt: TGTGCCACCCTCCGGGACAGGGGGTACTTC
CDR3aa: CATLRDRGYF
j_gene: TRBJ2-7
d_gene: TRBD1
v_gene: TRBV19
abundance: .

CDR3nt: TGTGCCTGCCCCCAGGCATGGGCGAACACCGGGGAGCTGTTTTTT
CDR3aa: CACPQAWANTGELFF
j_gene: TRBJ2-2
d_gene: .
v_gene: TRBV30
abundance: .

CDR3nt: TGTGCCAGCAGCTACCCACCGAACTATGGCTACACCTTC
CDR3aa: CASSYPPNYGYTF
j_gene: TRBJ1-2
d_gene: .
v_gene: TRBV7-6
abundance: .

CDR3nt: TGTGCCAGCTCAACAAACGGGCCGACGATGGGTGGCTACACCTTC
CDR3aa: CASSTNGPTMGGYTF
j_gene: TRBJ1-2
d_gene: .
v_gene: TRBV18
abundance: .

CDR3nt: TGTGCCAGCAGCTTGGTGGTCGGAGAGCAGTACTTC
CDR3aa: CASSLVVGEQYF
j_gene: TRBJ2-7
d_gene: .
v_gene: TRBV5-4
abundance: .

CDR3nt: TGTGCCAGCAGCTACGCCTCTGGGAGGGAGCAGTTCTTC
CDR3aa: CASSYASGREQFF
j_gene: TRBJ2-1
d_gene: .
v_gene: TRBV5-4
abundance: .

CDR3nt: TGTGCCACCAATCCGGGACAAAACACAGATACGCAGTATTTT
CDR3aa: CATNPGQNTDTQYF
j_gene: TRBJ2-3
d_gene: .
v_gene: TRBV10-3
abundance: many

CDR3nt: TGTGCCAGCAGCGGACAGAGGGTAAGATTTCGGCCAGATACGCAGTATTTT
CDR3aa: CASSGQRVRFRPDTQYF
j_gene: TRBJ2-3
d_gene: .
v_gene: TRBV9
abundance: .

CDR3nt: TGCGCCAGCTACCCTCAGGGGATCCAAGAGACCCAGTACTTC
CDR3aa: CASYPQGIQETQYF
j_gene: TRBJ2-5
d_gene: .
v_gene: TRBV5-1
abundance: few

CDR3nt: TGTGCCAGCAGGCTTGTCAGCGGGGAGTACAATGAGCAGTTCTTC
CDR3aa: CASRLVSGEYNEQFF
j_gene: TRBJ2-1
d_gene: TRBD2
v_gene: TRBV4-2
abundance: few

CDR3nt: TGTGCCACCTCTGAGCTTCGACAGACTTATGGCTACACCTTC
CDR3aa: CATSELRQTYGYTF
j_gene: TRBJ1-2
d_gene: .
v_gene: TRBV19
abundance: few

CDR3nt: TGCAGCGTTGAACGGGACAGGGGGCGAAATGAGCAGTTCTTC
CDR3aa: CSVERDRGRNEQFF
j_gene: TRBJ2-1
d_gene: TRBD1
v_gene: TRBV29-1
abundance: .

CDR3nt: TGTGCCAGCACCAGCACGAACACCGGGGAGCTGTTTTTT
CDR3aa: CASTSTNTGELFF
j_gene: TRBJ2-2
d_gene: .
v_gene: TRBV25-1
abundance: .

CDR3nt: TGCGCCAGCAGCTTGGGGGGAGAATTTCTAAAATACTTC
CDR3aa: CASSLGGEFLKYF
j_gene: TRBJ2-4
d_gene: .
v_gene: TRBV5-1
abundance: .

CDR3nt: TGCAGTGCTTCCAGCACAGATACGCAGTATTTT
CDR3aa: CSASSTDTQYF
j_gene: TRBJ2-3
d_gene: .
v_gene: TRBV20-1
abundance: few